One and the same sample provided the 4 T cell receptor beta chains below, sequenced in a study of T cell repertoires and HLA-DP antigens. Generated by immunoSEQ multiplex PCR, the TCRdb table keeps only in-frame clones and is missing some. Of some 110,000 clones listed, about 91% were seen once; the top ten hold around 0.25%. The antigens for these receptors are not known. The sample taken for sequencing was CD4+ T cells from PBMCs. The receptor set was obtained from a woman aged 18 to 35 in good health and CMV-seronegative.

The gene calls are TRBV5-1 and TRBJ2-3; 7 nucleotides agree with TRBD1. With V trimmed by 0 bases and J by 3 bases, 1 base remained unmatched. The length of the CDR3 is 14 residues. Germline V gene data show CDR1 as SGHRS and CDR2 as YFSETQ. CDR3 nucleotides: TGCGCCAGCAGCTTGGCCAGGGGGACAGATACGCAGTATTTT. Translating gives CASSLARGTDTQYF. The full variable domain, completed using reference TRBV5-1 and TRBJ2-3, is KAGVTQTPRYLIKTRGQQVTLSCSPISGHRSVSWYQQTPGQGLQFLFEYFSETQRNKGNFPGRFSGRQFSNSRSEMNVSTLELGDSALYLCASSLARGTDTQYFGPGTRLTVL.

This clone was observed a single time. This chain uses TRBV9 with TRBJ2-3; the D gene could be TRBD1 or TRBD2 (5 bases each). CDR1 SGDLS and CDR2 YYNGEE come from the germline V gene. The V gene lost 0 bases and the J gene lost 4 bases, with 12 bases spanning the gap. This CDR3 spans 15 amino acids. The DNA for the CDR3 is TGTGCCAGCAGCGTAGGAGGGGTGCTGGCAGATACGCAGTATTTT. Translating gives CASSVGGVLADTQYF.

The chain couples TRBV11-1 to TRBJ2-3; 7 positions match TRBD1. The CDR3 contains 14 residues. Germline values: CDR1 SGHAT, CDR2 FQDESV (reference sequence). The ends lost 10 bases at V and 1 base at J; junction bases unmatched: 8. The CDR3 here is CATRRDRGTDTQYF. As DNA, the CDR3 is TGTGCCACCCGACGTGACAGGGGCACAGATACGCAGTATTTT.

The CDR3 bases are TGTGCCAGCAGCTGGGGACAGGAGGAACTCGAGCAGTACTTC. Translated, it gives CASSWGQEELEQYF. This chain uses TRBV6-1 with TRBJ2-7; TRBD1 agrees at 8 bases. Trimming cost V 6 bases and J 6 bases; bases outside gene matches: 10. Germline V lookup: CDR1 MNHNS, CDR2 SASEGT. This CDR3 contains 14 residues.